This TCR beta chain was recorded in a study of monozygotic twins with inflammatory bowel disease (dated by TCRdb to the late 2010s). With regard to the full study: A total of 28 monozygotic twin pairs were included in the full study, comprising nine German pairs (four IBD-concordant, five IBD-discordant) and 19 IBD-discordant Danish pairs. The search for disease-associated traits relied mainly on comparing IBD patients with their genetically identical healthy co-twins within discordant pairs. Each individual had, on average, about 151 000 unique TCRalpha sequences and 181 000 unique TCRbeta sequences available for analysis.

There are 14 amino acids in the CDR3, from cysteine to phenylalanine inclusive. No DNA sequence is on record. Based on the germline V gene, the CDR1 and CDR2 sequences are SQVTM and ANQGSEA. Comments on this clonotype: Its antigen remains unidentified.

From each donor, a roughly 2.7 ml peripheral blood sample was drawn into PAXgene tubes and stored at -80 degrees C. Total RNA was isolated from whole blood with the PAXgene blood miRNA kit on an automated QIAcube, without T cell sorting. Peripheral blood from monozygotic twin pairs who were concordant or discordant for inflammatory bowel disease underwent deep TCRalpha and TCRbeta repertoire profiling using unique molecular barcoding. Smoking habits were recorded for all twin pairs, and each individual was classified as a current, former or never smoker. Results and caveats for the whole study, not just this receptor: Measured by the inverse Simpson index, TCRbeta repertoire diversity was lower in IBD patients than in their healthy co-twins. Compared with healthy twins, IBD patients shared fewer clonotypes with other individuals, and the difference was most pronounced in patients with signs of disease activity. Background noise and inter-individual variability may have been introduced into the repertoires by the differing immunosuppressive treatments among patients. Distinction between different T cell subtypes could not be achieved in the analysis. No single strong signal or clonotype linked to IBD turned up in the results, so the idea that one exists was not supported. Repertoire similarity did not differ between concordant and discordant twins, which could be due to limited statistical power.

Libraries were made using 5' RACE. For each TCR library, about 4,000 ng of total RNA was used. For each sample, cDNA was synthesized in eight separate reactions using SMARTScribe reverse transcriptase. During cDNA synthesis, template switching introduced unique molecular identifiers that contained a 6-nucleotide sample barcode. Amplification of TCRalpha and TCRbeta cDNA involved two nested PCRs of roughly 17 and 9 cycles, and each PCR was followed by bead purification. Before amplification, the cDNA was both treated with uracil DNA-glycosylase and purified with the QIAquick PCR purification kit. The second PCR added Illumina TruSeq-compatible adapters along with sample-specific barcodes. TapeStation and Qubit were used to check library quality and concentration, and about 5.2 ng of each library went into the pool. Sequencing of the pooled libraries was done on an Illumina HiSeq2500 single-index Rapid Run using custom sequencing primers and 2 x 100 bp reads. The published analysis was carried out like this. MiGEC version 1.2.6 was used for UMI-based consensus assembly to correct PCR and sequencing errors. MiXCR version 2.1.1 handled V(D)J alignment, clonotype assembly and CDR3 extraction. To normalise gene usage, clonotype sharing and MAIT/NKT TCR abundance, the analysis used the top 1000, 10 000 and 20 000 clonotypes per sample. Diversity was computed as the inverse Simpson index with the vegan R package after downsampling to 27 000 UMIs. Statistical testing used paired Mann-Whitney U tests on the discordant twin pairs and applied Benjamini-Hochberg correction for multiple testing. The reads went through TCRdb reprocessing, and each CDR3 protein sequence gets one entry with no DNA. It is TCRdb's table, rather than the study itself, that gives the V and J calls and clone size. The table held for this sample gives about 140,000 distinct CDR3 sequences. The top ten clonotypes cover 2.4% of the sample.

The sequence was obtained from a human donor with ulcerative colitis or Crohn's disease, or a healthy co-twin of an affected twin (not recorded which). Sequencing input: blood. This chain joins TRBV29-1 to TRBJ1-1. CDR3 sequence: CSVEQTDMNTEAFF.